Following are 23 T cell receptor beta chains from one sample sequenced in a study of cytotoxic CD8 clonotypes in ibrutinib-treated CLL. The method was immunoSEQ multiplex PCR; TCRdb's version includes in-frame clones alone and lacks a portion of them. The repertoire holds about 130,000 clones, around three quarters seen once, with about 13% in the top ten. The sample consisted of PBMCs, taken after 12 months of ibrutinib treatment. These TCRs come from a human donor with chronic lymphocytic leukemia.

This rearrangement joins TRBV15 to TRBJ2-2; D call uncertain. There are 15 residues in the CDR3. Deletions cut 0 bases from V and 3 bases from J, with 8 bases between. Looked up from germline, CDR1 is LNHNV and CDR2 is YYDKDF (reference sequence). CDR3 residues: CATSRDSVDTGELFF. CDR3 DNA sequence: TGTGCCACCAGCAGAGATTCCGTCGACACCGGGGAGCTGTTTTTT.

The chain carries TRBV2 and TRBJ2-1; D assignment may be TRBD1 or TRBD2 (5 bases each). The CDR3 is 15 amino acids. Trimming left V 6 bases short and J 0 bases short, with 12 bases between. The germline V gene encodes CDR1 SNHLY and CDR2 FYNNEI. The DNA for the CDR3 is TGTGCCAGCAGAGCCAACGGGGCCTCCTACAATGAGCAGTTCTTC. Amino acids: CASRANGASYNEQFF.

The chain recombines TRBV15 with TRBJ1-5; TRBD1 matches 7 bases. J was trimmed by 7 bases and V by 0 bases; bases with no gene match: 18. The CDR3 is 19 amino acids. Germline V gene data show CDR1 as LNHNV and CDR2 as YYDKDF (reference sequence). DNA of the CDR3: TGTGCCACCAGCAGAGATCGAGTGGTAGAATACAGGGACAGACAGCCCCAGCATTTT. Translation: CATSRDRVVEYRDRQPQHF.

This sequence joins TRBV5-4 and TRBJ2-3; D gene unclear. The CDR3 is 14 amino acids. The germline V gene encodes CDR1 SGHNT and CDR2 YYREEE (reference sequence). Trimming shortened V by 3 bases and J by 1 base, and 9 bases separated the two germline ends. The CDR3 reads CASSSDTGTDTQYF. As DNA, the CDR3 is TGTGCCAGCAGCTCCGACACAGGCACAGATACGCAGTATTTT.

V gene TRBV2 combines with J gene TRBJ1-5, with unresolved D. CDR3 length: 12 residues. Trimming pared 6 bases from V and 5 bases from J, leaving 8 bases between. CDR1 and CDR2 from the germline V gene are SNHLY and FYNNEI. CDR3 residues: CASRKDDQPQHF. CDR3 nucleotide sequence: TGTGCCAGCAGGAAGGATGATCAGCCCCAGCATTTT. Full variable domain (missing parts from reference TRBV2 and TRBJ1-5): EPEVTQTPSHQVTQMGQEVILRCVPISNHLYFYWYRQILGQKVEFLVSFYNNEISEKSEIFDDQFSVERPDGSNFTLKIRSTKLEDSAMYFCASRKDDQPQHFGDGTRLSIL.

CDR3: CATSRRLAGRPDTQYF. The DNA of the CDR3 is TGTGCCACCAGCAGGAGACTAGCGGGACGTCCAGATACGCAGTATTTT. The chain recombines TRBV15 with TRBJ2-3; 11 nucleotides align to TRBD2. V dropped 3 bases and J dropped 4; count of bases not matched to a gene: 6. In germline, CDR1 is LNHNV, CDR2 YYDKDF (reference sequence). The CDR3 contains 16 residues. Full variable domain (rest looked up from reference TRBV15 and TRBJ2-3): DAMVIQNPRYQVTQFGKPVTLSCSQTLNHNVMYWYQQKSSQAPKLLFHYYDKDFNNEADTPDNFQSRRPNTSFCFLDIRSPGLGDTAMYLCATSRRLAGRPDTQYFGPGTRLTVL.

This chain links TRBV7-2 with TRBJ2-7, with TRBD2 identical over 7 bases. Germline trimming cut 3 bases from V and 2 bases from J; bases unmatched to any gene: 13. The CDR3 loop spans 17 amino acids. Per the germline V gene, CDR1 is SGHTA and CDR2 is FQGNSA. The CDR3 spells CASSLRRREEATYEQYF. CDR3 sequence (DNA): TGTGCCAGCAGCTTGCGCAGACGGGAGGAAGCTACCTACGAGCAGTACTTC.

This chain links TRBV5-6 with TRBJ2-7; D remains ambiguous. CDR3 size: 14 residues. Trimming stripped 1 base from V and 1 base from J, with 9 bases between. Germline assignment: CDR1 SGHDT and CDR2 YYEEEE. The CDR3 sequence is CASSLPGMSYEQYF. Here the CDR3 DNA reads TGTGCCAGCAGCTTGCCAGGAATGTCCTACGAGCAGTACTTC.

The chain has TRBV30 and TRBJ1-4; the D is unclear. The germline V and J ends were trimmed by 2 bases and 12 bases, with 22 bases remaining between them. Germline V lookup: CDR1 GTSNPN, CDR2 SVGIG (reference sequence). The CDR3 runs to 15 residues. CDR3 residues: CAWSPSSLYSGELFF. The CDR3, as DNA: TGTGCCTGGAGTCCCTCATCGTTGTATAGTGGCGAACTGTTTTTT.

J is TRBJ2-1 and V is TRBV9; D is possibly TRBD1 (5 bases). The V and J ends lost 3 bases and 5 bases respectively, with 18 bases between them. Germline V CDR1 and CDR2: SGDLS, YYNGEE. The CDR3 has 16 amino acids. The CDR3 bases are TGTGCCAGCAGCGCTATTAGGGGTCGGCTAAACAATGAGCAGTTCTTC. Translation gives CASSAIRGRLNNEQFF.

This clone has only one observation. The chain carries TRBV30 and TRBJ1-5; D is uncertain. The CDR3 loop spans 12 amino acids. CDR1 is GTSNPN, CDR2 SVGIG, per germline (reference sequence). Trimming left V 1 base short and J 4 bases short, with 5 bases between. The CDR3 region is CAWSDGNQPQHF. CDR3 coding DNA: TGTGCCTGGAGTGACGGGAATCAGCCCCAGCATTTT.

The V and J genes are TRBV7-9 and TRBJ2-1, with D uncertain. CDR1 SEHNR and CDR2 FQNEAQ come from the germline V gene (reference sequence). The germline V and J ends were trimmed by 3 bases and 10 bases, with 7 bases remaining between them. The CDR3 has 11 amino acids. CDR3 region: CASSFSDEQFF. The CDR3 coding sequence is TGTGCCAGCAGCTTTTCGGACGAGCAGTTCTTC.

The genes are TRBV7-2 and TRBJ2-1; TRBD2 agrees at 8 bases. This CDR3 comprises 15 residues. Germline V gene lookup returns CDR1 SGHTA and CDR2 FQGNSA. Trimming at V came to 5 bases and at J to 6 bases, leaving 9 bases not matched to a gene. Here the CDR3 reads CASSPTREGGNEQFF. The CDR3 nucleotides are TGTGCCAGCAGCCCGACCCGGGAGGGCGGCAATGAGCAGTTCTTC.

The chain employs TRBV18 and TRBJ2-1, with 8 bases fitting TRBD1. Trimming took 2 bases from V and 4 from J; bases not matched to a gene: 4. CDR1 and CDR2 (germline): KGHSH, LQKENI. The CDR3 has 15 residues. The CDR3: CASSPTRQGYNEQFF. Written as DNA, the CDR3 is TGTGCCAGCTCACCAACGCGACAGGGGTACAATGAGCAGTTCTTC.

The chain links TRBV4-3 to TRBJ2-1, with D hard to call. Germline loops: CDR1 LGHNA, CDR2 YSLEER. This CDR3 has 16 amino acids. V gave up 4 bases and J gave up 4 bases, with 17 bases separating them. CDR3 sequence: CASSPDLLDQYNEQFF. CDR3 nucleotides: TGCGCCAGCAGCCCAGATCTCCTAGACCAGTACAATGAGCAGTTCTTC.

The chain has TRBV5-1 and TRBJ1-5; D not certain. The germline CDR1 and CDR2 sequences are SGHRS and YFSETQ. This CDR3 contains 18 residues. Trimming cost V 2 bases and J 1 base, with 19 bases left between them. The CDR3 DNA is TGCGCCAGCAGCTTCCAAGCCCCGGTCTATACAAGCAATCAGCCCCAGCATTTT. Protein: CASSFQAPVYTSNQPQHF.

The gene calls are TRBV11-3 and TRBJ2-3, with D possibly TRBD2 on 5 matching bases. Trimming pared 4 bases from V and 0 bases from J, leaving 11 bases between. This CDR3 region has 15 residues. In germline, CDR1 is SGHNT, CDR2 YENEEA. The CDR3 is CASSYGGGSTDTQYF. In DNA form, the CDR3 reads TGTGCCAGCAGCTACGGAGGCGGTAGCACAGATACGCAGTATTTT.

The rearrangement joins TRBV2 to TRBJ1-1, with 10 bases that match TRBD1. This CDR3 spans 14 amino acids. Germline lookup yields CDR1 SNHLY and CDR2 FYNNEI. After removal of 5 bases from V and 6 bases from J, the junction contained 6 bases not matched to a gene. CDR3 coding DNA: TGTGCCAGCAGTAGGACAGGGGGGTCCCCTGAAGCTTTCTTT. It translates to CASSRTGGSPEAFF.

This chain joins TRBV4-1 and TRBJ2-1, with D perhaps matching TRBD1 (5 bases). Germline lookup yields CDR1 MGHRA and CDR2 YSYEKL. Between the trimmed V and J ends, which lost 5 bases and 4 bases, there was a span of 9 bases. This CDR3 is built from 13 residues. DNA of the CDR3: TGCGCCAGCAGCTGGACACCTTACAATGAGCAGTTCTTC. Its translation: CASSWTPYNEQFF.

V usage is TRBV15 and J usage is TRBJ1-1, with D maybe TRBD1 (6 bases). CDR1 is LNHNV, CDR2 YYDKDF, per germline (reference sequence). The CDR3 is 15 residues long. The V end was cut by 3 bases, the J end by 4 bases, with 15 bases between. CDR3 region: CATSSSGQTGTEAFF. The CDR3 DNA reads as TGTGCCACCAGCAGCTCGGGACAAACGGGCACTGAAGCTTTCTTT.

This clone was picked up one time. Germline is not matched at one junction end, which may reflect a read error. CDR3 DNA: TGTGCCAGTAGTGCGGACAGGGCGAAAACCGGGGAGCTGTTTTTT. Its protein is CASSADRAKTGELFF. The chain uses TRBV19 and TRBJ2-2, with 8 bases aligning to TRBD1. This CDR3 is 15 amino acids long. In germline, CDR1 is LNHDA, CDR2 SQIVND (reference sequence).

This chain joins TRBV5-8 and TRBJ2-4, with D possibly TRBD2 on 6 matching bases. The CDR3 length is 14 residues. The V gene lost 6 bases and the J gene lost 0 bases, with 10 bases spanning the gap. Per the germline V gene, CDR1 is SGHTS and CDR2 is YDEGEE. The CDR3 coding sequence is TGTGCCAGCACCTGGCGGGGAGCCAAAAACATTCAGTACTTC. Its translation is CASTWRGAKNIQYF.

This clone was observed a handful of times. The V and J genes are TRBV6-5 and TRBJ1-2; D is possibly TRBD1 (5 bases). This CDR3 has 13 amino acids. V gave up 6 bases and J gave up 5 bases, with 13 bases separating them. Looked up from germline, CDR1 is MNHEY and CDR2 is SVGAGI. CDR3 sequence: CASSRTQDYGYTF. CDR3 DNA: TGTGCCAGCAGCCGGACACAGGATTATGGCTACACCTTC.